The 16 T cell receptor beta chains given below trace back to one sample, sequenced in a study of beta chain features in type 1 diabetes. Study results and caveats: Type 1 diabetes patients had moderately but significantly shorter TCRB CDR3s in all four CD4+ subsets.

Every bit of the isolated RNA underwent reverse transcription, so sequencing read expressed TCRB transcripts. Data came from immunoSEQ multiplex PCR; TCRdb stores just in-frame clones and leaves some out. This sample has around 70,000 clones; roughly 50% occur once, and the top ten carry roughly 0.65%. For these receptors, no antigen is known. The sequenced material came from central memory CD4+ T cells from blood. The receptors were sampled from a man aged 30-40 years with type 1 diabetes.

This clone was found a few times. The rearrangement joins TRBV5-6 to TRBJ2-5, with unresolved D. Germline V gives CDR1 SGHDT, CDR2 YYEEEE. This CDR3 spans 11 amino acids. V was trimmed by 8 bases and J by 3 bases, leaving 8 bases between them. For the CDR3, the DNA is TGTGCCAGTAGTACGGAAGAGACCCAGTACTTC. As protein: CASSTEETQYF.

The V call is TRBV5-1, the J call TRBJ2-5, with D uncertain. V was trimmed by 2 bases and J by 4 bases, leaving 9 bases between them. CDR1 is SGHRS and CDR2 is YFSETQ in the germline V gene. CDR3 length: 13 residues. Here the CDR3 DNA reads TGCGCCAGCAGCTTTCGCGTCCCAGAGACCCAGTACTTC. It translates to CASSFRVPETQYF.

J is TRBJ2-7 and V is TRBV19; no clear D gene. The V gene lost 1 base and the J gene lost 5 bases, with 9 bases spanning the gap. The CDR3 contains 13 residues. Germline CDR1 reads LNHDA; CDR2 reads SQIVND (reference sequence). CDR3 in DNA: TGTGCCAGTAGTATAGTTTTGCGTCACGAGCAGTACTTC. The encoded protein is CASSIVLRHEQYF. Full variable domain (remainder filled in from reference TRBV19 and TRBJ2-7): DGGITQSPKYLFRKEGQNVTLSCEQNLNHDAMYWYRQDPGQGLRLIYYSQIVNDFQKGDIAEGYSVSREKKESFPLTVTSAQKNPTAFYLCASSIVLRHEQYFGPGTRLTVT.

The chain recombines TRBV7-9 with TRBJ2-6; the D gene is possibly TRBD2 (6 bases). The CDR3 has 19 residues. Germline lookup yields CDR1 SEHNR and CDR2 FQNEAQ (reference sequence). V was pared by 5 bases and J by 5 bases, with 25 bases between. CDR3 residues: CASSIGRYHEQSRANVLTF. The CDR3 bases are TGTGCCAGCAGCATCGGGAGATACCATGAACAAAGTCGGGCCAACGTCCTGACTTTC.

V usage is TRBV5-1 and J usage is TRBJ1-1; 7 bases line up with TRBD1. The length of the CDR3 is 14 residues. The germline V gene has CDR1 SGHRS and CDR2 YFSETQ. Losses at the gene ends were 4 bases for V and 0 bases for J; bases not matched to a gene: 3. The CDR3 DNA reads TGCGCCAGCAGCACCGGGACAGTGAACACTGAAGCTTTCTTT. Protein: CASSTGTVNTEAFF.

The chain is built from TRBV18 and TRBJ2-7; 7 bases align to TRBD1. V was pared by 4 bases and J by 2 bases, with 5 bases of the junction left unmatched. The CDR3 totals 14 residues. Germline V lookup: CDR1 KGHSH, CDR2 LQKENI. CDR3 residues: CASSRTGQTYEQYF. DNA of the CDR3: TGTGCCAGCTCACGGACGGGACAGACCTACGAGCAGTACTTC.

For the CDR3, the DNA is TGTGCCAGCAGAACGGACAGGGGCTCGTCTGGGGCCAACGTCCTGACTTTC. Protein product: CASRTDRGSSGANVLTF. The chain has TRBV5-4 and TRBJ2-6, with 9 nucleotides matching TRBD1. The J segment lost 1 base and the V segment lost 5 bases, leaving 7 bases of the junction unmatched. Germline loops: CDR1 SGHNT, CDR2 YYREEE (reference sequence). This CDR3 has 17 residues.

CDR3 amino acids: CASSVGGVNYGYTF. The DNA of the CDR3 is TGTGCCAGCAGTGTAGGGGGGGTTAACTATGGCTACACCTTC. The chain carries TRBV6-6 and TRBJ1-2; D might be TRBD1 (6 bases). Trimming removed 5 bases at V and 1 base at J, with 11 bases between. The CDR3 is 14 amino acids. Germline V CDR1 and CDR2: MNHNY, SVGAGI (reference sequence).

Only a few counts were recorded for this clone. The rearrangement links TRBV25-1 to TRBJ2-5; 8 bases fit TRBD1. The better agreement between TRBJ2-7 and the DNA end casts doubt on the J call. The CDR3 runs to 15 residues. Germline-derived CDR1 and CDR2 are MGHDK and SYGVNS. The CDR3 DNA is TGTGCCAGCAGTGAGGCCCAGGGGGCCTCCTACGAGCAGTACTTC. This translates into CASSEAQGASYEQYF.

This clone was seen a handful of times. The chain carries TRBV5-5 and TRBJ2-3, with 7 bases that match TRBD1. Germline loops: CDR1 SGHKS, CDR2 YYEKEE (reference sequence). With 4 bases clipped from V and 0 bases from J, the junction kept 2 bases outside the gene matches. The CDR3 totals 14 residues. CDR3 residues: CASSQGQSTDTQYF. The CDR3, as DNA: TGTGCCAGCAGCCAGGGACAGAGCACAGATACGCAGTATTTT.

This chain links TRBV19 with TRBJ1-3, with D unclear. The CDR3 loop spans 14 amino acids. The germline V and J ends were trimmed by 6 bases and 0 bases, with 9 bases remaining between them. In germline, CDR1 is LNHDA, CDR2 SQIVND (reference sequence). The CDR3: CASRASGSGNTIYF. The CDR3 bases are TGTGCCAGTAGGGCATCGGGCTCTGGAAACACCATATATTTT.

This clone was seen at least ten times. The chain recombines TRBV18 with TRBJ1-2; 11 bases agree with TRBD1. Germline lookup yields CDR1 KGHSH and CDR2 LQKENI. This CDR3 is 15 amino acids long. V lost 3 bases to trimming and J lost 3 bases; unmatched junction nucleotides: 3. As DNA, the CDR3 is TGTGCCAGCTCACCGGGGACAGGGGGATACTATGGCTACACCTTC. Its protein is CASSPGTGGYYGYTF. Full variable domain (outside the CDR3, taken from reference TRBV18 and TRBJ1-2): NAGVMQNPRHLVRRRGQEARLRCSPMKGHSHVYWYRQLPEEGLKFMVYLQKENIIDESGMPKERFSAEFPKEGPSILRIQQVVRGDSAAYFCASSPGTGGYYGYTFGSGTRLTVV.

The chain has TRBV19 and TRBJ1-5, with 11 bases lining up with TRBD1. CDR1 and CDR2 (germline): LNHDA, SQIVND (reference sequence). With V trimmed by 8 bases and J by 4 bases, 1 base remained unmatched. There are 13 residues in the CDR3. CDR3 in DNA: TGTGCCAGTGGACAGGGGGCTAATCAGCCCCAGCATTTT. Translated, it gives CASGQGANQPQHF.

This chain connects TRBV2 to TRBJ2-1; the D gene is possibly TRBD1 (6 bases). With 4 bases removed from V and 8 bases from J, the gap between germline ends came to 18 bases. Germline CDR1 reads SNHLY; CDR2 reads FYNNEI. CDR3 length: 15 amino acids. This CDR3 is CASSGGSKGVDEQFF. As DNA, the CDR3 is TGTGCCAGCAGTGGAGGGAGCAAGGGGGTCGATGAGCAGTTCTTC. Full variable domain (rest looked up from reference TRBV2 and TRBJ2-1): EPEVTQTPSHQVTQMGQEVILRCVPISNHLYFYWYRQILGQKVEFLVSFYNNEISEKSEIFDDQFSVERPDGSNFTLKIRSTKLEDSAMYFCASSGGSKGVDEQFFGPGTRLTVL.

J is TRBJ2-7 and V is TRBV2; 7 nucleotides agree with TRBD2. Per the germline V gene, CDR1 is SNHLY and CDR2 is FYNNEI. The trim removed 4 bases at V and 0 bases at J, leaving 6 bases unmatched. CDR3 length: 15 residues. The CDR3: CASSVGEGRSYEQYF. The CDR3 DNA reads TGTGCCAGCAGTGTAGGGGAGGGACGCTCCTACGAGCAGTACTTC.

This clone has just a few counts. For the CDR3, the DNA is TGTGCCAGTAGTATCACCAGGGGCGGCGAGCAGTACTTC. Its translation: CASSITRGGEQYF. V and J are TRBV19 and TRBJ2-7; perhaps TRBD1 as D (6 bases). Per the germline V gene, CDR1 is LNHDA and CDR2 is SQIVND (reference sequence). V shed 3 bases and J shed 6 bases, with 12 bases lying between them. The CDR3 runs 13 residues.